The 14 T cell receptor beta chains below were found in one sample sequenced in a study of control samples from healthy donors and cancer patients. Data came from immunoSEQ multiplex PCR; TCRdb stores just in-frame clones and leaves some out. The sample contains about 58,000 clones, around 87% of which appear only once. The sequenced sample consisted of PBMCs. The receptors were sampled from a woman aged 55-70 years with lung cancer.

The chain uses TRBV4-2 and TRBJ2-7; 7 nucleotides match TRBD2. Looked up from germline, CDR1 is LGHNA and CDR2 is YNFKEQ. J lost 7 bases, V lost 0 bases, and 12 bases had no gene match. This CDR3 has 16 residues. This CDR3 is CASSQDPSGVVKEQYF. DNA of the CDR3: TGTGCCAGCAGCCAAGACCCCAGCGGGGTGGTTAAGGAGCAGTACTTC.

The gene calls are TRBV28 and TRBJ2-2, with 9 bases that match TRBD1. Germline CDR1 MDHEN, CDR2 SYDVKM. J lost 7 bases, V lost 6 bases, and 24 bases had no gene match. The CDR3 is made up of 20 amino acids. The CDR3 is CASSLEGPYRGRFWDGELFF. For the CDR3, the DNA is TGTGCCAGCAGCTTAGAGGGACCCTACAGGGGGCGTTTTTGGGACGGGGAGCTGTTTTTT.

The genes are TRBV7-2 and TRBJ2-7; weak D call: TRBD2 (6 bases). Germline V CDR1 and CDR2: SGHTA, FQGNSA. Trimming left V 1 base short and J 3 bases short, with 13 bases between. CDR3 length: 15 amino acids. In DNA, the CDR3 is TGTGCCAGCAGCTTAGTACTCGGGACTTACTACGAGCAGTACTTC. It specifies CASSLVLGTYYEQYF.

The rearrangement uses TRBV5-4 and TRBJ2-2, with D perhaps assigned TRBD1 or TRBD2 (5 bases each). With 2 bases removed from V and 3 bases from J, the gap between germline ends came to 8 bases. The CDR3 is made up of 14 amino acids. Germline V lookup: CDR1 SGHNT, CDR2 YYREEE (reference sequence). CDR3 sequence (DNA): TGTGCCAGCAGCTTAAAGGGACACACCGGGGAGCTGTTTTTT. Its translation is CASSLKGHTGELFF.

V and J are TRBV5-8 and TRBJ1-1; 7 positions match TRBD1. With 4 bases clipped from V and 0 bases from J, the junction kept 9 bases outside the gene matches. This CDR3 contains 16 residues. Germline V gene lookup returns CDR1 SGHTS and CDR2 YDEGEE. The chain's CDR3 is CASSREGTVMNTEAFF. DNA for the CDR3: TGTGCCAGCAGCCGAGAGGGGACAGTCATGAACACTGAAGCTTTCTTT.

V gene TRBV19 combines with J gene TRBJ1-5, with D possibly being TRBD1 (5 bases). The CDR3 is made up of 15 amino acids. V was pared by 1 base and J by 2 bases, with 9 bases between. Germline values: CDR1 LNHDA, CDR2 SQIVND (reference sequence). The CDR3: CASSIVAQGNQPQHF. In nucleotides, the CDR3 is TGTGCCAGTAGTATAGTGGCACAGGGCAATCAGCCCCAGCATTTT.

V usage is TRBV27 and J usage is TRBJ1-2; D might be TRBD1 (6 bases). This CDR3 comprises 14 residues. CDR1 and CDR2 (germline): MNHEY, SMNVEV (reference sequence). Trimming cost V 10 bases and J 8 bases, with 23 bases left between them. For the CDR3, the DNA is TGTGCCACCTCACCGGGACACGTCCTTCGGGGCTACACCTTC. Amino acid sequence: CATSPGHVLRGYTF.

This clone was detected once. This sequence joins TRBV5-4 and TRBJ1-5; D is undetermined. CDR3 size: 13 residues. V was pared by 2 bases and J by 2 bases, with 5 bases between. Germline assignment: CDR1 SGHNT and CDR2 YYREEE (reference sequence). The CDR3 loop reads CASSLGRNQPQHF. The CDR3, as DNA: TGTGCCAGCAGCTTAGGACGCAATCAGCCCCAGCATTTT.

The CDR3 here is CASSLDGQISYEQYF. As DNA, the CDR3 is TGTGCCAGCAGCTTGGATGGACAGATCTCCTACGAGCAGTACTTC. This chain joins TRBV5-6 and TRBJ2-7, with D perhaps TRBD1 (6 bases). The CDR3 consists of 15 residues. The germline CDR1 and CDR2 sequences are SGHDT and YYEEEE. With 0 bases removed from V and 0 bases from J, the gap between germline ends came to 10 bases.

V gene TRBV5-1 combines with J gene TRBJ1-4; D gene uncertain. This CDR3 comprises 16 residues. V was clipped by 6 bases and J by 1 base, with 16 bases between them. Per germline, CDR1 SGHRS and CDR2 YFSETQ. CDR3 region: CASTPAVLGTNEKLFF. CDR3 coding DNA: TGCGCCAGCACCCCCGCGGTGTTGGGAACTAATGAAAAACTGTTTTTT.

The chain links TRBV5-5 to TRBJ2-1; D assignment may be TRBD1 or TRBD2 (5 bases each). This CDR3 has 13 residues. Germline CDR1 reads SGHKS; CDR2 reads YYEKEE (reference sequence). With 4 bases removed from V and 4 bases from J, the gap between germline ends came to 9 bases. The CDR3 DNA sequence: TGTGCCAGCAGCGTTTGGGGGTACAATGAGCAGTTCTTC. The encoded protein is CASSVWGYNEQFF.

The V and J genes are TRBV7-3 and TRBJ1-2, with D possibly matching TRBD1 (5 bases). The CDR3 has 14 amino acids. CDR1 and CDR2 from the germline V gene are SGHTA and FQGTGA. Trimming pared 5 bases from V and 6 bases from J, leaving 16 bases between. The chain's CDR3 is CASSQTPGTNGYTF. CDR3 nucleotides: TGTGCCAGCAGCCAGACCCCGGGGACGAATGGCTACACCTTC.

This clone was found once. The rearrangement links TRBV6-5 to TRBJ1-6; D may be TRBD1 (5 bases). The V and J ends lost 6 bases and 5 bases respectively, with 14 bases between them. The CDR3 consists of 15 residues. Germline CDR1 reads MNHEY; CDR2 reads SVGAGI. The CDR3 loop reads CASRPPGRNNSPLHF. The CDR3 DNA follows: TGTGCCAGCAGACCGCCGGGACGGAATAATTCACCCCTCCACTTT.

The J gene is TRBJ2-5, the V gene TRBV18; tentative D call: TRBD1 (6 bases). Germline V CDR1 and CDR2: KGHSH, LQKENI. CDR3 length: 14 amino acids. V lost 4 bases and J 1 base, leaving 10 bases between the germline ends. The CDR3: CASSLQGSQETQYF. The CDR3 bases are TGTGCCAGCTCACTACAGGGATCCCAAGAGACCCAGTACTTC.